The next 22 T cell receptor beta chains were all read from a single sample in a study of OX40 agonist ivuxolimab in advanced cancers. Library preparation used the immunoSEQ multiplex PCR assay. TCRdb took over this immuneACCESS table, retaining in-frame rearrangements with V and J assigned. Such tables are incomplete; in checked studies, under half of the missing clones stem from an unresolved V gene, and the remainder is unexplained. This sample comprises about 26,000 clones, 88% of them detected only once. 22% of the sample comes from the top ten. The sample here was CD4+ or CD8+ T cells sorted from blood, taken in a trial of the OX40 agonist ivuxolimab. Receptor source: an adult with an advanced solid tumor such as melanoma, head and neck, liver or kidney cancer.

The V call is TRBV7-9, the J call TRBJ2-1, with D hard to call. Trimming took off 1 base at V and 10 bases at J, with 5 bases between the two ends. The CDR3 is 11 amino acids. Germline V CDR1 and CDR2: SEHNR, FQNEAQ (reference sequence). CDR3 DNA sequence: TGTGCCAGCAGCTTAGGGAACGAGCAGTTCTTC. Translating gives CASSLGNEQFF. The full variable domain, completed using reference TRBV7-9 and TRBJ2-1, is DTGVSQNPRHKITKRGQNVTFRCDPISEHNRLYWYRQTLGQGPEFLTYFQNEAQLEKSRLLSDRFSAERPKGSFSTLEIQRTEQGDSAMYLCASSLGNEQFFGPGTRLTVL.

The CDR3 region is CAISEREREGTDTQYF. The CDR3 nucleotides read TGTGCCATCAGTGAGAGAGAGCGGGAGGGCACAGATACGCAGTATTTT. The chain is built from TRBV10-3 and TRBJ2-3; 9 nucleotides line up with TRBD2. Losses at the gene ends were 2 bases for V and 1 base for J; bases not matched to a gene: 4. Germline CDR1 ENHRY, CDR2 SYGVKD. CDR3 length: 16 amino acids.

CDR3 region: CAWSETGEIEGYTF. The DNA of the CDR3 is TGTGCCTGGAGTGAAACAGGGGAGATAGAGGGCTACACCTTC. The chain carries TRBV30 and TRBJ1-2; 7 bases line up with TRBD1. The CDR3 is 14 amino acids. Germline assignment: CDR1 GTSNPN and CDR2 SVGIG (reference sequence). J gave up 8 bases and V 1 base, and 10 bases lay outside the gene matches.

The rearrangement joins TRBV4-1 to TRBJ2-5; 8 bases are a match to TRBD1. Trimming took 0 bases from V and 2 from J; bases not matched to a gene: 5. CDR3 length: 16 residues. In germline, CDR1 is MGHRA, CDR2 YSYEKL. The CDR3 sequence is CASSQEGRTGQETQYF. Here the CDR3 DNA reads TGCGCCAGCAGCCAAGAGGGCCGGACAGGGCAAGAGACCCAGTACTTC.

The rearrangement uses TRBV11-3 and TRBJ2-1; TRBD2 aligns across 9 bases. Trimming took 5 bases from V and 9 from J; bases not matched to a gene: 8. Per germline, CDR1 SGHNT and CDR2 YENEEA. This CDR3 is built from 14 residues. CDR3 DNA: TGTGCCAGCAGCGCTAGCGGGACCGCAGGTGAGCAGTTCTTC. It encodes CASSASGTAGEQFF.

This clone was observed a few times. Distinct nucleotide sequences in the sample also encode this CDR3. V and J are TRBV27 and TRBJ1-1, with D hard to call. Germline CDR1 MNHEY, CDR2 SMNVEV (reference sequence). The CDR3 contains 14 residues. V lost 3 bases to trimming and J lost 0 bases, with 8 bases between them. CDR3: CASSFLGLNTEAFF. CDR3 coding DNA: TGTGCCAGCAGTTTTCTAGGCTTGAACACTGAAGCTTTCTTT.

J is TRBJ2-1 and V is TRBV4-1; D might be TRBD1 (6 bases). Germline V gene lookup returns CDR1 MGHRA and CDR2 YSYEKL. The CDR3 runs 16 residues. V was cut by 4 bases and J by 0 bases, with 13 bases left in between. The CDR3 nucleotides read TGCGCCAGCAGCCGGACAGACGGTAGCTCCTACAATGAGCAGTTCTTC. This codes for CASSRTDGSSYNEQFF.

The chain is built from TRBV5-1 and TRBJ2-7, with 10 bases fitting TRBD1. Germline assignment: CDR1 SGHRS and CDR2 YFSETQ. The V gene end was trimmed by 2 bases and the J gene end by 3 bases; junction bases not matched to a gene: 2. The CDR3 runs to 14 residues. The CDR3 spells CASSFWTGGYEQYF. CDR3 bases: TGCGCCAGCAGCTTTTGGACAGGGGGCTACGAGCAGTACTTC.

The J gene is TRBJ2-7, the V gene TRBV4-1; D not resolved. CDR3 size: 13 residues. Trimming took off 0 bases at V and 6 bases at J, with 9 bases between the two ends. Germline CDR1 reads MGHRA; CDR2 reads YSYEKL. CDR3 in amino acids: CASSQDLVGEQYF. The CDR3 DNA follows: TGCGCCAGCAGCCAAGACCTCGTTGGCGAGCAGTACTTC.

The V and J genes are TRBV28 and TRBJ1-3; D is undetermined. Per the germline V gene, CDR1 is MDHEN and CDR2 is SYDVKM. The CDR3 totals 15 residues. Trimming shortened V by 4 bases and J by 0 bases, and 10 bases separated the two germline ends. Written as DNA, the CDR3 is TGTGCCAGCAGTTCCCCTTGGAGCTCTGGAAACACCATATATTTT. Protein sequence: CASSSPWSSGNTIYF.

This clone has a handful of counts. The rearrangement uses TRBV6-1 and TRBJ2-2; 10 nucleotides align to TRBD1. Per germline, CDR1 MNHNS and CDR2 SASEGT. The length of the CDR3 is 15 residues. J lost 3 bases, V lost 6 bases, and 4 bases had no gene match. The CDR3 DNA reads TGTGCCAGCAGCCCCGGGACAGGGGACACCGGGGAGCTGTTTTTT. It codes for CASSPGTGDTGELFF.

This clone was seen only once. The chain uses TRBV28 and TRBJ2-5; D remains ambiguous. The CDR3 loop spans 15 amino acids. The germline gives CDR1 MDHEN, CDR2 SYDVKM. The germline V and J ends were trimmed by 5 bases and 2 bases, with 15 bases remaining between them. The CDR3 loop reads CASSAYYLPQETQYF. DNA for the CDR3: TGTGCCAGCAGTGCATATTACCTACCTCAAGAGACCCAGTACTTC.

The genes are TRBV25-1 and TRBJ2-4; 11 bases are shared with TRBD1. CDR1 is MGHDK and CDR2 is SYGVNS in the germline V gene. The CDR3 spans 14 residues. J was trimmed by 7 bases and V by 6 bases; bases with no gene match: 5. CDR3 nucleotides: TGTGCCAGCAGCAAGGGGGACAGGGGGAACATTCAGTACTTC. It specifies CASSKGDRGNIQYF.

The V gene is TRBV7-9, the J gene TRBJ2-1; 9 bases are shared with TRBD2. J was trimmed by 4 bases and V by 3 bases; bases with no gene match: 7. The CDR3 loop spans 16 amino acids. Germline V CDR1 and CDR2: SEHNR, FQNEAQ (reference sequence). The CDR3 DNA follows: TGTGCCAGCAGCTTTCAGGCGGGGGGGCATTACAATGAGCAGTTCTTC. Translating gives CASSFQAGGHYNEQFF.

V and J are TRBV6-1 and TRBJ2-7, with TRBD2 matching 9 bases. This CDR3 is built from 18 residues. Trimming cost V 3 bases and J 3 bases; bases outside gene matches: 15. Germline loops: CDR1 MNHNS, CDR2 SASEGT. The CDR3 nucleotides are TGTGCCAGCAGTGATTTCTCCAGCCTCCTAGCGGGATACTACGAGCAGTACTTC. Residues: CASSDFSSLLAGYYEQYF.

This sequence joins TRBV29-1 and TRBJ2-1; 10 bases match TRBD1. V dropped 0 bases and J dropped 6; count of bases not matched to a gene: 11. This CDR3 has 17 amino acids. Germline V gene data show CDR1 as SQVTM and CDR2 as ANQGSEA. CDR3 in DNA: TGCAGCGTTGAAGAACAGGGGGGGACAGGGGATGTCAATGAGCAGTTCTTC. Protein: CSVEEQGGTGDVNEQFF.

This clone occurred once. CDR3 DNA sequence: TGTGCCAGCAGCCAAGGGGACAGGGGAGGCACTGAAGCTTTCTTT. It encodes CASSQGDRGGTEAFF. This chain connects TRBV5-5 to TRBJ1-1; TRBD1 agrees at 10 bases. J gave up 4 bases and V 4 bases, and 7 bases lay outside the gene matches. CDR1 and CDR2 from the germline V gene are SGHKS and YYEKEE (reference sequence). The CDR3 extends over 15 amino acids.

The chain joins TRBV4-1 to TRBJ1-1; unclear D gene. V was cut by 4 bases and J by 4 bases, with 16 bases left in between. The CDR3 is 15 residues long. Per the germline V gene, CDR1 is MGHRA and CDR2 is YSYEKL. The DNA for the CDR3 is TGCGCCAGCAGCCCCACCACGTGGACGGGCACTGAAGCTTTCTTT. This sequence encodes CASSPTTWTGTEAFF.

Only one count was recorded for this clone. The V and J genes are TRBV7-8 and TRBJ2-7; D gene uncertain. The germline gives CDR1 SGHVS, CDR2 FQNEAQ. The CDR3 is 16 amino acids. Trimming took 2 bases from V and 2 from J, leaving 16 bases between them. The CDR3 DNA reads as TGTGCCAGCAGCTTATATGTGTCTTCGGGTCCCTACGAGCAGTACTTC. It is translated as CASSLYVSSGPYEQYF.

The V and J genes are TRBV5-1 and TRBJ2-3; 14 bases are shared with TRBD2. The CDR3 loop spans 16 amino acids. The V gene end was trimmed by 0 bases and the J gene end by 5 bases; junction bases not matched to a gene: 2. The V gene's germline CDR1 is SGHRS and CDR2 YFSETQ. This CDR3 is CASSLEGLAGGDTQYF. Written as DNA, the CDR3 is TGCGCCAGCAGCTTGGAAGGACTAGCGGGAGGAGATACGCAGTATTTT. Full variable domain (rest looked up from reference TRBV5-1 and TRBJ2-3): KAGVTQTPRYLIKTRGQQVTLSCSPISGHRSVSWYQQTPGQGLQFLFEYFSETQRNKGNFPGRFSGRQFSNSRSEMNVSTLELGDSALYLCASSLEGLAGGDTQYFGPGTRLTVL.

This chain uses TRBV4-1 with TRBJ2-7; D unclear. V was clipped by 0 bases and J by 3 bases, with 12 bases between them. The V gene's germline CDR1 is MGHRA and CDR2 YSYEKL. The CDR3 loop spans 15 amino acids. The CDR3 DNA reads TGCGCCAGCAGCCAAGAAGAAGTAGGTGACTACGAGCAGTACTTC. Amino acids: CASSQEEVGDYEQYF.

The table lists this clone with a few counts. V is TRBV28 and J is TRBJ1-5; 9 bases match TRBD1. CDR3 length: 15 amino acids. The V gene end was trimmed by 6 bases and the J gene end by 5 bases; junction bases not matched to a gene: 8. Looked up from germline, CDR1 is MDHEN and CDR2 is SYDVKM. CDR3 DNA: TGTGCCAGCAGCTGGGACAGGGTGGGCGATCAGCCCCAGCATTTT. Protein product: CASSWDRVGDQPQHF.